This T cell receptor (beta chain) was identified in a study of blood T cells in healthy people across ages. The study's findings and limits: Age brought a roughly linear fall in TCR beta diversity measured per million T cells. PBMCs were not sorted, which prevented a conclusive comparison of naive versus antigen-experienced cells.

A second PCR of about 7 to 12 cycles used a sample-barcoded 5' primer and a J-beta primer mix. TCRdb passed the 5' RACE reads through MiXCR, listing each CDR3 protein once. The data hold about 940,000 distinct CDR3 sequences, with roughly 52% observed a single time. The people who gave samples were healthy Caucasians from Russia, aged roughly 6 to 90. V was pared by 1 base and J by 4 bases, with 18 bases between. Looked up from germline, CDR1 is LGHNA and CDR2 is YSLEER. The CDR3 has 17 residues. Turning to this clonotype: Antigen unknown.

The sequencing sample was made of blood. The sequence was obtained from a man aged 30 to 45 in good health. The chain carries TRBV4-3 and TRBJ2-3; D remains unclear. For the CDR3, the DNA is TGCGCCAGCAGCCAAGGTCGGGCGGTCCACGAGTCAGATACGCAGTATTTT. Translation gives CASSQGRAVHESDTQYF.